The 28 T cell receptor beta chains presented below share a single source sample, sequenced in a study of CD8+CD57+ T cells in acquired aplastic anemia. TCR beta VDJ combinations and CDR3 sequences were profiled from genomic DNA. TCRdb reanalysed the reads using MiXCR and keeps one entry per CDR3 protein. The table shows hundreds of thousands of distinct CDR3 sequences, with around 60% occurring only once. Sequenced: sorted CD4+, CD8+, or CD8+CD57+ T cells (not recorded which) from PBMCs. The receptor set was obtained from a human donor with severe aplastic anemia or a healthy control (not recorded which).

The chain is built from TRBV9 and TRBJ1-6, with D possibly being TRBD1 (6 bases). The CDR3 totals 16 residues. V dropped 4 bases and J dropped 4 bases, with 15 bases sitting between them. Germline-derived CDR1 and CDR2 are SGDLS and YYNGEE. CDR3 sequence: CASSSRGTGYNSPLHF. DNA of the CDR3: TGTGCCAGCAGCTCCAGGGGTACGGGATATAATTCACCCCTCCACTTT.

This rearrangement joins TRBV19 to TRBJ1-6, with D maybe TRBD1 (5 bases). The CDR3 runs to 12 residues. V dropped 6 bases and J dropped 8 bases, with 8 bases sitting between them. CDR1 and CDR2 (germline): LNHDA, SQIVND (reference sequence). CDR3 in amino acids: CASRGTYSPLHF. CDR3 in DNA: TGTGCCAGTAGAGGGACTTATTCACCCCTCCACTTT.

In the case of this clonotype: The junction departs from germline at one end; a sequencing error may be responsible. The chain employs TRBV12-3 or TRBV12-4 and TRBJ2-1; D ambiguous. The CDR3 consists of 12 residues. DNA of the CDR3: TGTGCCGGCAGTTCTCCCGTCAATGAGCAGTTCTTC. Amino acids: CAGSSPVNEQFF.

This clonotype was observed a single time. The chain employs TRBV2 and TRBJ1-6; tentatively, D is TRBD1 (5 bases). V lost 7 bases and J lost 5, with 6 bases in between. The CDR3 length is 12 residues. Germline lookup yields CDR1 SNHLY and CDR2 FYNNEI. CDR3 DNA: TGTGCCAGCACCAGGGATAATTCACCCCTCCACTTT. Its translation is CASTRDNSPLHF.

This clonotype was seen a handful of times. This sequence joins TRBV7-8 and TRBJ2-7, with unresolved D. V was pared by 4 bases and J by 0 bases, with 10 bases between. Germline assignment: CDR1 SGHVS and CDR2 FQNEAQ. The CDR3 totals 14 residues. The CDR3 sequence: CASSYRMSSYEQYF. The CDR3 DNA sequence: TGTGCCAGCAGCTATAGAATGTCCTCCTACGAGCAGTACTTC.

A note on this clonotype: The junction and the germline gene differ at one end; a read error may be behind it. The chain has TRBV18 and TRBJ2-3, with D unresolved. The CDR3 consists of 14 residues. Germline CDR1 KGHSH, CDR2 LQKENI. CDR3 region: CAGSPKPNTDTQYF. The CDR3 DNA follows: TGTGCCGGCTCACCAAAACCGAACACAGATACGCAGTATTTT.

The V call is TRBV10-3, the J call TRBJ1-3; D is uncertain. Germline values: CDR1 ENHRY, CDR2 SYGVKD. V was clipped by 3 bases and J by 4 bases, with 10 bases between them. The CDR3 is made up of 14 amino acids. The CDR3, as DNA: TGTGCCATCAGTGACATGGGCGGCGGAAACACCATATATTTT. It translates to CAISDMGGGNTIYF.

V is TRBV20-1 and J is TRBJ2-5; the match to TRBD1 covers 11 bases. CDR3 length: 14 residues. Germline-derived CDR1 and CDR2 are DFQATT and SNEGSKA (reference sequence). V was pared by 3 bases and J by 4 bases, with 4 bases of the junction left unmatched. CDR3 loop: CSARDRGRSETQYF. Here the CDR3 DNA reads TGCAGTGCTAGGGACAGGGGGCGGTCAGAGACCCAGTACTTC.

This rearrangement joins TRBV2 to TRBJ1-4; TRBD1 matches 10 bases. With V trimmed by 4 bases and J by 3 bases, 5 bases remained unmatched. This CDR3 comprises 16 residues. Germline V lookup: CDR1 SNHLY, CDR2 FYNNEI. The CDR3 is CASSGLTGGSNEKLFF. The CDR3 coding sequence is TGTGCCAGCAGTGGTTTGACAGGGGGCTCTAATGAAAAACTGTTTTTT. Using reference TRBV2 and TRBJ1-4 for the parts outside the CDR3, the full variable domain is EPEVTQTPSHQVTQMGQEVILRCVPISNHLYFYWYRQILGQKVEFLVSFYNNEISEKSEIFDDQFSVERPDGSNFTLKIRSTKLEDSAMYFCASSGLTGGSNEKLFFGSGTQLSVL.

J is TRBJ2-1 and V is TRBV25-1; TRBD2 is a possible D gene (6 bases). Trimming stripped 5 bases from V and 9 bases from J, with 17 bases between. This CDR3 spans 14 amino acids. Per the germline V gene, CDR1 is MGHDK and CDR2 is SYGVNS. CDR3 loop: CASSYLGSRGEQFF. The CDR3, as DNA: TGTGCCAGCAGTTACCTAGGGTCGCGGGGTGAGCAGTTCTTC. Combining the CDR3 with reference TRBV25-1 and TRBJ2-1 gives the whole variable domain EADIYQTPRYLVIGTGKKITLECSQTMGHDKMYWYQQDPGMELHLIHYSYGVNSTEKGDLSSESTVSRIRTEHFPLTLESARPSHTSQYLCASSYLGSRGEQFFGPGTRLTVL.

J is TRBJ2-5 and V is TRBV5-1; TRBD1 matches at 7 bases. The CDR3 contains 17 residues. With 4 bases clipped from V and 2 bases from J, the junction kept 14 bases outside the gene matches. In germline, CDR1 is SGHRS, CDR2 YFSETQ. The CDR3 bases are TGCGCCAGCAGCCTCCGACCAAGCATGACAGGGCAAGAGACCCAGTACTTC. It specifies CASSLRPSMTGQETQYF.

The chain has TRBV20-1 and TRBJ2-5, with D perhaps assigned TRBD1 or TRBD2 (7 bases each). The CDR3 loop spans 15 amino acids. The V and J ends lost 0 bases and 5 bases respectively, with 16 bases between them. From germline, CDR1 is DFQATT and CDR2 SNEGSKA (reference sequence). CDR3 sequence: CSARDQGGPEETQYF. CDR3 coding DNA: TGCAGTGCTAGAGATCAGGGGGGGCCCGAGGAGACCCAGTACTTC.

The chain recombines TRBV12-3 or TRBV12-4 with TRBJ2-7; TRBD2 is a possible D gene (6 bases). V was trimmed by 6 bases and J by 2 bases, leaving 14 bases between them. The CDR3 runs to 14 residues. The CDR3 spells CASSPAAGPYEQYF. CDR3 DNA sequence: TGTGCCAGCAGCCCCGCGGCGGGACCCTACGAGCAGTACTTC.

V usage is TRBV3-1 and J usage is TRBJ2-5; unclear D gene. CDR3 length equals 12 residues. In germline, CDR1 is LGHDT, CDR2 YNNKEL (reference sequence). V was pared by 4 bases and J by 5 bases, with 8 bases between. CDR3 coding DNA: TGTGCCAGCAGCCTTGGGCCGGAGACCCAGTACTTC. This translates into CASSLGPETQYF.

This clonotype occurred a few times. V and J are TRBV7-6 and TRBJ2-7; the match to TRBD2 covers 14 bases. The CDR3 sequence is 15 residues long. J gave up 6 bases and V 1 base, and 2 bases lay outside the gene matches. Germline loops: CDR1 SGHVS, CDR2 FNYEAQ. CDR3 amino acids: CASSLGLAGGGEQYF. As DNA, the CDR3 is TGTGCCAGCAGCTTAGGACTAGCGGGAGGGGGCGAGCAGTACTTC.

V and J are TRBV2 and TRBJ1-1; possibly TRBD1 for D (6 bases). Per germline, CDR1 SNHLY and CDR2 FYNNEI. V lost 9 bases and J 7 bases, leaving 6 bases between the germline ends. The CDR3 is made up of 9 amino acids. CDR3 sequence: CARGGEAFF. CDR3 DNA: TGTGCCAGAGGGGGTGAAGCTTTCTTT.

V and J are TRBV19 and TRBJ2-5, with 8 bases that match TRBD2. The germline CDR1 and CDR2 sequences are LNHDA and SQIVND (reference sequence). CDR3 length: 15 amino acids. V gave up 6 bases and J gave up 2 bases; unmatched junction bases: 8. In DNA form, the CDR3 reads TGTGCCAGTAGGGAAGTGGGACTAGAACAAGAGACCCAGTACTTC. Translation: CASREVGLEQETQYF.

The J gene is TRBJ2-1, the V gene TRBV20-1, with D possibly TRBD2 on 5 matching bases. Deletions cut 4 bases from V and 2 bases from J, with 12 bases between. This CDR3 region has 14 residues. Germline CDR1 is DFQATT and CDR2 is SNEGSKA (reference sequence). The CDR3 reads CSATLDSTYNEQFF. The CDR3 coding sequence is TGCAGTGCTACCTTGGACTCAACCTACAATGAGCAGTTCTTC.

The sample holds a few counts of this clonotype. This chain joins TRBV7-8 and TRBJ2-1; D unclear. The V end lost 4 bases, the J end lost 1 base, and 11 bases lay between the germline ends. Germline assignment: CDR1 SGHVS and CDR2 FQNEAQ. The CDR3 consists of 15 residues. The CDR3 bases are TGTGCCAGCAGCTCCCGACGCGGATCCTACAATGAGCAGTTCTTC. Its protein product is CASSSRRGSYNEQFF.

This clonotype was recorded many times. The rearrangement joins TRBV5-1 to TRBJ1-5; 9 nucleotides match TRBD1. Germline assignment: CDR1 SGHRS and CDR2 YFSETQ. V lost 4 bases to trimming and J lost 1 base; unmatched junction nucleotides: 9. The CDR3 is 17 amino acids. CDR3 in amino acids: CASSPRDRVGSNQPQHF. The CDR3 DNA follows: TGCGCCAGCAGCCCCCGGGACAGGGTAGGAAGCAATCAGCCCCAGCATTTT. The full variable domain, its missing parts supplied by reference TRBV5-1 and TRBJ1-5, is KAGVTQTPRYLIKTRGQQVTLSCSPISGHRSVSWYQQTPGQGLQFLFEYFSETQRNKGNFPGRFSGRQFSNSRSEMNVSTLELGDSALYLCASSPRDRVGSNQPQHFGDGTRLSIL.

Regarding this clonotype: No conserved phenylalanine or tryptophan ends this CDR3, so it is likely a read error. V is TRBV12-5 and J is TRBJ2-1; tentatively, D is TRBD2 (5 bases). The CDR3 contains 13 residues. Germline loops: CDR1 LGHNT, CDR2 FRNRAP. The CDR3 is CASSTDGDDEQFS. CDR3 sequence (DNA): TGTGCCAGCAGTACCGACGGGGATGATGAGCAGTTCTCC.

The chain combines TRBV5-1 with TRBJ1-2, with 7 bases identical to TRBD1. CDR1 is SGHRS and CDR2 is YFSETQ in the germline V gene. V lost 1 base to trimming and J lost 6 bases; unmatched junction nucleotides: 3. This CDR3 comprises 13 residues. The CDR3 loop reads CASSLTGQDGYTF. DNA for the CDR3: TGCGCCAGCAGCTTGACCGGACAGGATGGCTACACCTTC.

Details on this clonotype: A much more abundant neighbour one base away suggests this may be a read error. This chain uses TRBV5-6 with TRBJ2-7; D is unclear. This CDR3 has 12 amino acids. V lost 4 bases and J 0 bases, leaving 5 bases between the germline ends. Germline lookup yields CDR1 SGHDT and CDR2 YYEEEE. The CDR3 spells CASSMSSYEQYF. The CDR3 coding sequence is TGTGCCAGCAGCATGAGCTCCTACGAGCAGTACTTC.

This clonotype was recorded many times. The chain uses TRBV5-1 and TRBJ2-7, with 7 bases that match TRBD1. The CDR3 loop spans 14 amino acids. The germline V gene has CDR1 SGHRS and CDR2 YFSETQ. The junction had 6 bases not matched to a gene; V was cut back by 0 bases and J by 6 bases. CDR3 in DNA: TGCGCCAGCAGCTTGGGACAGGGTTTGGGCGAGCAGTACTTC. Its translation is CASSLGQGLGEQYF.

This clonotype has just a few counts. CDR3 region: CASRDGTAEYEQYF. In DNA form, the CDR3 reads TGTGCCAGCAGAGACGGGACAGCAGAATACGAGCAGTACTTC. The chain employs TRBV2 and TRBJ2-7; 7 bases agree with TRBD1. CDR3 length: 14 amino acids. The germline V gene encodes CDR1 SNHLY and CDR2 FYNNEI. J was trimmed by 4 bases and V by 6 bases; bases with no gene match: 9.

This chain links TRBV29-1 with TRBJ2-7; no definite D call. The CDR3 contains 12 residues. Per germline, CDR1 SQVTM and CDR2 ANQGSEA. V was cut by 1 base and J by 3 bases, with 7 bases left in between. The CDR3 loop reads CSVEVRDYEQYF. The CDR3 DNA is TGCAGCGTTGAAGTGCGAGACTACGAGCAGTACTTC.

The J gene is TRBJ2-3, the V gene TRBV24-1; TRBD1 might be the D (5 bases). V shed 11 bases and J shed 2 bases, with 13 bases lying between them. The CDR3 has 13 amino acids. Germline V CDR1 and CDR2: KGHDR, SFDVKD. The DNA for the CDR3 is TGTGCCAGCAGGGTAGGGGTCACAGATACGCAGTATTTT. Its protein is CASRVGVTDTQYF.

Ten or more counts support this clonotype. The chain is built from TRBV9 and TRBJ2-3; maybe TRBD1 (6 bases). V was pared by 3 bases and J by 2 bases, with 16 bases between. The CDR3 totals 16 residues. Germline loops: CDR1 SGDLS, CDR2 YYNGEE. CDR3 region: CASSGPWGRYTDTQYF. DNA of the CDR3: TGTGCCAGCAGCGGCCCTTGGGGGCGATACACAGATACGCAGTATTTT.